The 15 T cell receptor beta chains below were found in one sample sequenced in a study of OX40 agonist ivuxolimab in advanced cancers. Profiled with immunoSEQ multiplex PCR; TCRdb holds only in-frame clones, not every one. Among roughly 90,000 clones listed, around 90% were seen once. The starting material was CD4+ or CD8+ T cells sorted from blood, obtained in a trial of the OX40 agonist ivuxolimab. The receptors shown here come from an adult with an advanced solid tumor such as melanoma, head and neck, liver or kidney cancer.

The chain is built from TRBV27 and TRBJ2-7; possible D gene TRBD1, 7 bases. Germline V gives CDR1 MNHEY, CDR2 SMNVEV (reference sequence). CDR3 length equals 14 residues. V lost 9 bases to trimming and J lost 7 bases, with 22 bases between them. The CDR3 region is CASRGGTAKGEQYF. The DNA of the CDR3 is TGTGCCAGTCGAGGGGGGACAGCGAAAGGAGAGCAGTACTTC.

The chain joins TRBV30 to TRBJ1-4; D gene ambiguous. The CDR3 contains 13 residues. In germline, CDR1 is GTSNPN, CDR2 SVGIG (reference sequence). Deletions cut 4 bases from V and 8 bases from J, with 14 bases between. The CDR3 is CAWTPSRGEKLFF. The CDR3 DNA reads TGTGCCTGGACCCCCTCCAGAGGGGAAAAACTGTTTTTT.

The chain uses TRBV15 and TRBJ1-2, with 8 bases fitting TRBD1. CDR1 and CDR2 from the germline V gene are LNHNV and YYDKDF (reference sequence). CDR3 length: 15 amino acids. The junction had 3 bases not matched to a gene; V was cut back by 1 base and J by 2 bases. The CDR3 sequence is CATSRGQGANYGYTF. For the CDR3, the DNA is TGTGCCACCAGCAGAGGGCAGGGGGCAAACTATGGCTACACCTTC.

V usage is TRBV5-6 and J usage is TRBJ2-5; D is perhaps TRBD1 or TRBD2 (5 bases each). The CDR3 covers 14 residues. Trimming stripped 2 bases from V and 3 bases from J, with 11 bases between. The germline V gene encodes CDR1 SGHDT and CDR2 YYEEEE. This CDR3 is CASSLTRGEETQYF. DNA for the CDR3: TGTGCCAGCAGCTTAACTAGGGGCGAAGAGACCCAGTACTTC.

V usage is TRBV28 and J usage is TRBJ2-3, with D unclear. V was cut by 1 base and J by 4 bases, with 12 bases left in between. Germline CDR1 reads MDHEN; CDR2 reads SYDVKM. This CDR3 is built from 15 residues. CDR3 loop: CASSLSFAMADTQYF. CDR3 bases: TGTGCCAGCAGTTTATCTTTCGCAATGGCAGATACGCAGTATTTT.

This clone showed up just a few times. The gene calls are TRBV5-6 and TRBJ2-3; D remains unclear. Germline CDR1 is SGHDT and CDR2 is YYEEEE. This CDR3 has 12 residues. Trimming removed 3 bases from V and 4 bases from J, with 6 bases in between. CDR3 loop: CASSSTADTQYF. Written as DNA, the CDR3 is TGTGCCAGCAGCTCAACGGCAGATACGCAGTATTTT.

The V and J genes are TRBV5-1 and TRBJ2-3; 12 bases map to TRBD2. The length of the CDR3 is 19 residues. Per germline, CDR1 SGHRS and CDR2 YFSETQ. The V segment lost 4 bases and the J segment 3 bases; nucleotides outside the gene matches: 15. CDR3: CASSRLAGGPGQATDTQYF. CDR3 sequence (DNA): TGCGCCAGCAGCCGTCTAGCGGGAGGGCCGGGGCAGGCAACAGATACGCAGTATTTT.

This clone was counted once. The rearrangement uses TRBV28 and TRBJ1-1, with TRBD1 matching 7 bases. The CDR3 sequence is 14 residues long. Germline CDR1 MDHEN, CDR2 SYDVKM. With 3 bases clipped from V and 5 bases from J, the junction kept 6 bases outside the gene matches. The DNA of the CDR3 is TGTGCCAGCAGTTTTGACAGGGTAAGGACTGAAGCTTTCTTT. Protein product: CASSFDRVRTEAFF.

The genes are TRBV6-4 and TRBJ2-1; D tentatively fits TRBD1 or TRBD2 (5 bases each). V lost 4 bases and J 8 bases, leaving 12 bases between the germline ends. CDR1 and CDR2 (germline): MRHNA, SNTAGT. The CDR3 runs to 13 residues. The CDR3 DNA reads as TGTGCCAGCAGTGTATTTCTGGGGGATGAGCAGTTCTTC. This gives the protein CASSVFLGDEQFF.

V is TRBV6-5 and J is TRBJ2-1, with 13 bases aligning to TRBD2. V lost 8 bases, J lost 9 bases, and 10 bases stayed unmatched. CDR3 length equals 15 residues. Germline CDR1 reads MNHEY; CDR2 reads SVGAGI. DNA for the CDR3: TGTGCCAGCGCAACTAGCGGGAGGGCAAGTGGTGAGCAGTTCTTC. Residues: CASATSGRASGEQFF.

V usage is TRBV10-3 and J usage is TRBJ2-5; a possible D gene is TRBD2 (6 bases). The CDR3 sequence is 15 residues long. V was pared by 1 base and J by 4 bases, with 13 bases between. The germline CDR1 and CDR2 sequences are ENHRY and SYGVKD. For the CDR3, the DNA is TGTGCCATCAGTGAGTGGGGGGACGTAAGAGAGACCCAGTACTTC. It translates to CAISEWGDVRETQYF.

The chain carries TRBV18 and TRBJ2-3; 7 bases map to TRBD2. The CDR3 consists of 14 residues. V shed 6 bases, J shed 6 bases, and the junction held 9 bases outside the gene matches. Per germline, CDR1 KGHSH and CDR2 LQKENI. The CDR3 reads CASSGTTSGDTQYF. Written as DNA, the CDR3 is TGTGCCAGCTCCGGGACTACCTCGGGCGATACGCAGTATTTT.

The chain recombines TRBV7-9 with TRBJ2-5; D is ambiguous. The CDR3 has 14 amino acids. V dropped 4 bases and J dropped 0 bases, with 9 bases sitting between them. Germline V lookup: CDR1 SEHNR, CDR2 FQNEAQ (reference sequence). DNA for the CDR3: TGTGCCAGCAGCTCAAGGGCGTACCAAGAGACCCAGTACTTC. Translating gives CASSSRAYQETQYF.

The rearrangement joins TRBV7-2 to TRBJ2-7, with 10 positions matching TRBD2. This CDR3 spans 16 amino acids. In germline, CDR1 is SGHTA, CDR2 FQGNSA. V lost 1 base, J lost 7 bases, and 10 bases stayed unmatched. CDR3 region: CASSLEGGLAGEEQYF. DNA of the CDR3: TGTGCCAGCAGCTTAGAGGGGGGGCTAGCGGGAGAGGAGCAGTACTTC.

The V and J genes are TRBV20-1 and TRBJ1-2; D unresolved. Germline V gives CDR1 DFQATT, CDR2 SNEGSKA (reference sequence). CDR3 length equals 11 residues. Trimming left V 3 bases short and J 6 bases short, with 8 bases between. CDR3 sequence: CSARDLNGYTF. The CDR3 bases are TGCAGTGCTAGGGATCTGAATGGCTACACCTTC.